The clone carrying this T cell receptor (beta chain) was observed a handful of times. The data are from a study of T cell repertoires in cytomegalovirus infection. V dropped 0 bases and J dropped 2 bases, with 14 bases sitting between them. The CDR3 length is 18 residues. Germline lookup yields CDR1 SGHAT and CDR2 FQNNGV. TCRdb re-analysed the reads in MiXCR, keeping a single row per CDR3 protein. The data contain more than 85,000 distinct CDR3 sequences, around 22% of them seen just once; the ten biggest clones take up roughly two fifths. The sequenced material came from CD8+ T cells from PBMCs. The TCR comes from a human donor in good health (CMV status not recorded). Some clones in this sample may be carry-over from other donors' samples. The J gene is TRBJ2-6, the V gene TRBV11-2, with D possibly being TRBD1 or TRBD2 (5 bases each). CDR3 sequence (DNA): TGTGCCAGCAGCTTAGATCAGGGAGACGCAACTGGGGCCAACGTCCTGACTTTC. This encodes CASSLDQGDATGANVLTF. The whole variable domain, remainder taken from reference TRBV11-2 and TRBJ2-6, is EAGVAQSPRYKIIEKRQSVAFWCNPISGHATLYWYQQILGQGPKLLIQFQNNGVVDDSQLPKDRFSAERLKGVDSTLKIQPAKLEDSAVYLCASSLDQGDATGANVLTFGAGSRLTVL.